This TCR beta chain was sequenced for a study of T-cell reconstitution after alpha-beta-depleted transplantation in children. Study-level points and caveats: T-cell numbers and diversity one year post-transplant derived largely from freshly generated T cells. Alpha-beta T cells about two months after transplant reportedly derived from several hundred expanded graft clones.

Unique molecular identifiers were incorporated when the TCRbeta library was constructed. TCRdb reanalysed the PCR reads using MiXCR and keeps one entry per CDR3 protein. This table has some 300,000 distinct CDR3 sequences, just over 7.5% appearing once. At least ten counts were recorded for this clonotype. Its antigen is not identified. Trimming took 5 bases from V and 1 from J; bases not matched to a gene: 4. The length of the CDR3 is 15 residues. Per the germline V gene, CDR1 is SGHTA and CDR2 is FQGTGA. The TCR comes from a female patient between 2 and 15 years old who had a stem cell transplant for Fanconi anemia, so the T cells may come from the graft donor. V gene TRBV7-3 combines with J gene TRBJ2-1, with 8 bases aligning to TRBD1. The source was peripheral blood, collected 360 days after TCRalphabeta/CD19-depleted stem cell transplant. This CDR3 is CASSPNRGSYNEQFF. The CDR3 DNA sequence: TGTGCCAGCAGCCCCAACAGGGGGTCCTACAATGAGCAGTTCTTC.